This TCR beta chain was sequenced in a study of siplizumab effects on memory and regulatory T cells. TCRdb keeps only in-frame clones here, not all; method: immunoSEQ multiplex PCR. The table has 100,000 or so clones, around 94% seen once. The sequence was obtained from a human donor in good health. What was sequenced was Tregs sorted from blood.

The CDR3 DNA sequence: TGCGCCAGCAGCCCGACATCCCGTCGACGGATGAACACTGAAGCTTTCTTT. Amino acids: CASSPTSRRRMNTEAFF. The gene calls are TRBV4-1 and TRBJ1-1; D call uncertain. Trimming took 4 bases from V and 0 from J, leaving 18 bases between them. Germline V gene sequence: CDR1 MGHRA, CDR2 YSYEKL. The CDR3 contains 17 residues.